The clone carrying this T cell receptor (beta chain) showed up many times. Construction of the TCR beta libraries employed iRepertoire HTBI primers in conjunction with Arm-PCR of CDR3 regions. MiXCR, applied by TCRdb to the multiplex PCR reads, yields one record per CDR3 protein. The profile shows fewer than 400,000 distinct CDR3 sequences, 15% to 20% of them singletons. V lost 4 bases, J lost 3 bases, and 13 bases stayed unmatched. Germline V gives CDR1 LNHDA, CDR2 SQIVND (reference sequence). The CDR3 has 18 amino acids. Time point given: newly diagnosed GD, antithyroid drugs for less than 3 months. Isolated PBMC RNA provided the starting material for the TCR library. This sample was included in a study of regulatory T cells in long-lasting Graves disease.

The rearrangement joins TRBV19 to TRBJ2-1; 9 nucleotides match TRBD2. Specimen: peripheral blood mononuclear cells (PBMCs), collected at new diagnosis, from a patient treated with antithyroid drugs. The clonotype was recovered from a female donor with Graves disease. The CDR3 DNA follows: TGTGCCAGTAGTAGGCTGAGGATAATAGCGGGAGTCTACAATGAGCAGTTCTTC. Its translation is CASSRLRIIAGVYNEQFF. The complete variable domain, with remaining parts taken from reference TRBV19 and TRBJ2-1, reads DGGITQSPKYLFRKEGQNVTLSCEQNLNHDAMYWYRQDPGQGLRLIYYSQIVNDFQKGDIAEGYSVSREKKESFPLTVTSAQKNPTAFYLCASSRLRIIAGVYNEQFFGPGTRLTVL.